This T cell receptor (beta chain) was observed in a study of blood T cell repertoires in COVID-19. The CDR3 consists of 14 residues. With V trimmed by 6 bases and J by 8 bases, 8 bases remained unmatched. Germline CDR1 reads SEHNR; CDR2 reads FQNEAQ (reference sequence). This table comes from immunoSEQ multiplex PCR, and its TCRdb copy is limited to in-frame clones, with some not included. The table lists some 50,000 clones, 65% to 90% of them singletons. The TCR comes from a human donor in a cohort sampled during active COVID-19. The rearrangement uses TRBV7-9 and TRBJ2-1; 9 nucleotides align to TRBD1. Sequences were obtained from peripheral blood. The CDR3 region is CASRINRGLDEQFF. CDR3 bases: TGTGCCAGCAGGATCAACAGGGGGCTCGATGAGCAGTTCTTC.